Listed below are T cell receptor beta chains from one sample, sequenced in a study of blood T cell repertoires in COVID-19. Data came from immunoSEQ multiplex PCR; TCRdb stores just in-frame clones and leaves some out. The data show 120,000 or so clones, 80% to 90% seen once. Sequenced: peripheral blood. Receptors originate from a man between 35 and 55 years old with acute or convalescent COVID-19. CDR3s include the opening cysteine and the closing phenylalanine or tryptophan. D genes are given only for firm matches. Size is omitted from some rows. Given values are once, few, many or a class for expanded clones.

v_gene,j_gene,d_gene,len,abundance,CDR3nt,CDR3aa
TRBV6-1,TRBJ2-5,TRBD2,19,.,TGTGCCAGCAGTGAACCCCCGGGACTAGCGGGGTTTAGGGGAGAGACCCAGTACTTC,CASSEPPGLAGFRGETQYF
TRBV7-2,TRBJ2-2,TRBD2,15,once,TGTGCCAGCAGCCCGGGACTAGCGGGAGTCGAGGAGCTGTTTTTT,CASSPGLAGVEELFF
TRBV11-3,TRBJ2-5,TRBD1,15,.,TGTGCCAGCAGCTTAAGACAGGGTGTGTTGGAGACCCAGTACTTC,CASSLRQGVLETQYF
TRBV5-4,TRBJ2-5,TRBD2,15,.,TGTGCCAGCAGCCCCGTAACTAGCGGGAAAGAGACCCAGTACTTC,CASSPVTSGKETQYF
TRBV7-8,TRBJ1-1,.,13,.,TGTGCCAGCAGCGTGGACAGGAACACTGAAGCTTTCTTT,CASSVDRNTEAFF
TRBV6-2/TRBV6-3,TRBJ1-5,.,19,.,TGTGCCAGCAGTTACTCGTTCGGACAGAATATCAATAGCAATCAGCCCCAGCATTTT,CASSYSFGQNINSNQPQHF
TRBV6-6,TRBJ1-5,.,16,.,TGTGCCAGCAGTTACTCTAGGCCCCAGCGGCATCAGCCCCAGCATTTT,CASSYSRPQRHQPQHF
TRBV7-8,TRBJ1-1,.,13,.,TGTGCCAGCAGCCGGACGGGGAACACTGAAGCTTTCTTT,CASSRTGNTEAFF
TRBV9,TRBJ1-2,.,14,.,TGTGCCAGCAGCGTAGAAGGACAGAACTATGGCTACACCTTC,CASSVEGQNYGYTF
TRBV27,TRBJ1-2,.,13,.,TGTGCCAGCAGGCCGCCGGGGATCTATGGCTACACCTTC,CASRPPGIYGYTF
TRBV4-2,TRBJ2-3,TRBD2,18,.,TGTGCCAGCAGCCAAGATGGTTCAGCGGGAGGGAACGGAGATACGCAGTATTTT,CASSQDGSAGGNGDTQYF
TRBV19,TRBJ1-5,TRBD1,15,many,TGTGCCAGTAGTAGCACCTCAGGGGGCGGTCAGCCCCAGCATTTT,CASSSTSGGGQPQHF
TRBV3-1/TRBV3-2,TRBJ2-7,TRBD1,12,.,TGTGCCAGCAGTATTGGGACAGGTGAGCAGTACTTC,CASSIGTGEQYF
TRBV30,TRBJ1-3,.,13,.,TGTGCCTGGAGTGCCGGAGGGGGAAACACCATATATTTT,CAWSAGGGNTIYF
TRBV14,TRBJ1-1,.,13,.,TGTGCCAGCAGCCAAGGCCAGGGGACTGAAGCTTTCTTT,CASSQGQGTEAFF
TRBV3-1/TRBV3-2,TRBJ2-5,.,14,.,TGTGCCAGCAGCCATACAGGACCCCAAGAGACCCAGTACTTC,CASSHTGPQETQYF
TRBV5-6,TRBJ1-1,.,14,.,TGTGCCAGCAGCTTGGGACGGGGGAAAACTGAAGCTTTCTTT,CASSLGRGKTEAFF
TRBV6-2/TRBV6-3,TRBJ1-1,.,15,.,TGTGCCAGCAGTTCGTCCCGGGGAGGAGGGTATGAAGCTTTCTTT,CASSSSRGGGYEAFF